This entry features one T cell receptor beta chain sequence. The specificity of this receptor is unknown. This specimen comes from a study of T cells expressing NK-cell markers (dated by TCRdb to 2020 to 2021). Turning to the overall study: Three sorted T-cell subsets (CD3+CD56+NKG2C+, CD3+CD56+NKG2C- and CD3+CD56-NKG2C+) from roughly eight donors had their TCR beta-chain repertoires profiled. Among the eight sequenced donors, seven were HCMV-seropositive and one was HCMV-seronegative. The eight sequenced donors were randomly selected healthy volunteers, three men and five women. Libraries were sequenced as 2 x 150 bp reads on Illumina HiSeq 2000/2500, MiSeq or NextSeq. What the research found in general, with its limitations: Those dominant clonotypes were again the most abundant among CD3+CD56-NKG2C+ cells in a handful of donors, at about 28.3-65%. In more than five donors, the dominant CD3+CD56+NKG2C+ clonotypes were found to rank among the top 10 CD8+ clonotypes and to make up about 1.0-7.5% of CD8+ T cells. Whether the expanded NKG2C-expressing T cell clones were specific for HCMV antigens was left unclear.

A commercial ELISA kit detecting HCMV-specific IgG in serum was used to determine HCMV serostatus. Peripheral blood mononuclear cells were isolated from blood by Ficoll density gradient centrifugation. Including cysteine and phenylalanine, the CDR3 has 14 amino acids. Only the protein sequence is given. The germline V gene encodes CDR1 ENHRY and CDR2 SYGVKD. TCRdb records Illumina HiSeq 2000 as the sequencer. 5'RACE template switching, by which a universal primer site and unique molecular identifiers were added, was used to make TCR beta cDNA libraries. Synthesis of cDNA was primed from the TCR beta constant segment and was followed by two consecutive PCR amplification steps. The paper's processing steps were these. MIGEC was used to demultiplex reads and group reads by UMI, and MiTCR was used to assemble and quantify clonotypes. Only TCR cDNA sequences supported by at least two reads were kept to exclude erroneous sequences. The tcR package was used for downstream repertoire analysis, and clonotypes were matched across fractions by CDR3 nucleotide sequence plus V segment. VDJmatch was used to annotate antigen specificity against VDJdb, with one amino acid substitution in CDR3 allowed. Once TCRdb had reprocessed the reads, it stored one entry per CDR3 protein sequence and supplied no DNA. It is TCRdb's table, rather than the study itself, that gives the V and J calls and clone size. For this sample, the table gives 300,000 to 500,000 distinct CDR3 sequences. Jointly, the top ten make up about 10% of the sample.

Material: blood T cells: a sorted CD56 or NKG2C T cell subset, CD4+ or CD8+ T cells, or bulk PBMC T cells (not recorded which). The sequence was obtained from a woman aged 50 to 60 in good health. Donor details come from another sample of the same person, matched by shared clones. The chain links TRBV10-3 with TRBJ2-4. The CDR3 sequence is CAISESLRLNIQYF.